This T cell receptor beta chain was observed in a study of cytomegalovirus exposure and HLA in healthy donors. The CDR3 is made up of 13 amino acids. Looked up from germline, CDR1 is SEHNR and CDR2 is FQNEAQ (reference sequence). Trimming took off 4 bases at V and 9 bases at J, with 16 bases between the two ends. Primers included in the PCR were 60 Vbeta and 13 Jbeta primers. The protocol was immunoSEQ multiplex PCR, while the TCRdb copy is restricted to in-frame clones and leaves out a portion. The table records just under 45,000 clones, 45% to 60% of them present only once. The origin of this receptor is a man aged 55 to 70 in good health and CMV-seronegative. This chain links TRBV7-9 with TRBJ2-7, with a weak D call TRBD1 (5 bases). The sequencing input was PBMCs. The CDR3 protein is CASSSPQGRGQYF. The CDR3 DNA follows: TGTGCCAGCAGCTCCCCTCAGGGTAGGGGGCAGTACTTC.